The sequence of this T cell receptor (beta chain) was determined in a study of OX40 agonist ivuxolimab in advanced cancers. Study-wide results and limits: Both CD4+ and CD8+ T cell populations in blood had undergone clonal expansion by week 6 at 0.1 to 3.0 mg/kg.

About this clone itself: What it recognizes is unknown.

This CDR3 spans 14 amino acids. V dropped 2 bases and J dropped 5 bases, with 12 bases sitting between them. Germline values: CDR1 MNHEY, CDR2 SMNVEV (reference sequence). Profiling relied on immunoSEQ multiplex PCR, and the TCRdb table lists in-frame clones only, not all of them. The sample includes some 49,000 clones, 85% of them seen just once. Baseline was the first blood sampling point, followed by cycle 4 day 1 and cycle 7 day 1. The material was CD4+ or CD8+ T cells sorted from blood, obtained in a trial of the OX40 agonist ivuxolimab. This sequence joins TRBV27 and TRBJ2-5, with D perhaps matching TRBD1 or TRBD2 (5 bases each). The sequence came from an adult with an advanced solid tumor such as melanoma, head and neck, liver or kidney cancer. CDR3 sequence reads: CASSLQTEGETQYF. The CDR3 coding sequence is TGTGCCAGCAGTTTACAGACTGAGGGGGAGACCCAGTACTTC.